The clone carrying this TCR beta chain was detected only a few times. What it recognizes is unknown. Germline assignment: CDR1 SQVTM and CDR2 ANQGSEA. The ends were cut back, 4 bases at V and 6 bases at J, with 13 bases in the middle. The CDR3 consists of 13 residues. These data are taken from a study of T cell repertoires in cytomegalovirus infection. As for the study in general: CMV infection plus the matching HLA type was flagged by public TCR beta signatures.

General study findings and limits: Frequencies of public TCR beta families were cumulated, and this identified carriers of CMV plus the relevant HLA. Dominating the ex vivo response were TCR beta clonotypes that were CMV-specific and HLA-C-restricted.

MiXCR was run by TCRdb on the reads, yielding one entry per CDR3 protein. This table holds 350,000 to 500,000 distinct CDR3 sequences, approximately 33% found once. The TCR was taken from a human donor in good health (CMV status not recorded). Some clones in this sample may be carry-over from other donors' samples. Sequenced input: PBMCs. The chain uses TRBV29-1 and TRBJ2-1; TRBD1 or TRBD2 may be the D gene (5 bases each). CDR3 protein: CSVVWDLPNEQFF. The CDR3 region has the DNA TGCAGCGTTGTTTGGGACCTACCCAATGAGCAGTTCTTC.